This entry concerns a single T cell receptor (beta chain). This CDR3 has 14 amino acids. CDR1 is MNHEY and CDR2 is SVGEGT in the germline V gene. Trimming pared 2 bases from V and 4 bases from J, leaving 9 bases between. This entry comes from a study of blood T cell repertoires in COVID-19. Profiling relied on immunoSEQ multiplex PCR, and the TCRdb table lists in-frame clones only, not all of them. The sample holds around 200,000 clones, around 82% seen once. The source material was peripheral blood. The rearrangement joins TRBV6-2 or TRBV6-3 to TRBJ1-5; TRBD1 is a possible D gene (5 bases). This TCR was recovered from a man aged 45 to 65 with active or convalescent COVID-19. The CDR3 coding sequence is TGTGCCAGCAGTTACGGGGCAGCTAATCAGCCCCAGCATTTT. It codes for CASSYGAANQPQHF.